The 4 T cell receptor beta chains below were found in one sample sequenced in a study of T cell responses to AZD1222 COVID-19 vaccine. Assay: immunoSEQ multiplex PCR; the TCRdb copy retains only in-frame clones and omits some. Among about 110,000 clones listed, roughly 90% were seen once. Material: peripheral blood, obtained on day 0 of AZD1222 vaccination. The source of these receptors is an adult in good health.

V usage is TRBV5-1 and J usage is TRBJ1-1; 7 bases are a match to TRBD1. Unmatched junction bases numbered 3, after V lost 4 bases and J lost 0 bases. Germline V gives CDR1 SGHRS, CDR2 YFSETQ. The CDR3 sequence is 14 residues long. In nucleotides, the CDR3 is TGCGCCAGCAGCCAGACAGGGATGAACACTGAAGCTTTCTTT. As protein: CASSQTGMNTEAFF.

The chain is built from TRBV5-8 and TRBJ1-1; maybe TRBD1 (5 bases). The CDR3 contains 17 residues. Trimming took 0 bases from V and 4 from J, leaving 19 bases between them. The germline V gene encodes CDR1 SGHTS and CDR2 YDEGEE. CDR3 protein: CASSLERLGVWSTEAFF. Written as DNA, the CDR3 is TGTGCCAGCAGCTTGGAAAGGCTGGGGGTTTGGAGCACTGAAGCTTTCTTT. The full variable domain, with the rest looked up from reference TRBV5-8 and TRBJ1-1, is EAGVTQSPTHLIKTRGQQATLRCSPISGHTSVYWYQQALGLGLQFLLWYDEGEERNRGNFPPRFSGRQFPNYSSELNVNALELEDSALYLCASSLERLGVWSTEAFFGQGTRLTVV.

This sequence joins TRBV12-5 and TRBJ1-5, with D hard to call. V lost 0 bases and J 0 bases, leaving 18 bases between the germline ends. Germline assignment: CDR1 LGHNT and CDR2 FRNRAP. The CDR3 is made up of 19 amino acids. Here the CDR3 reads CASGLVRQGSGYSNQPQHF. CDR3 in DNA: TGTGCTAGTGGTTTGGTACGTCAAGGGTCCGGATATAGCAATCAGCCCCAGCATTTT.

The CDR3 DNA reads TGTGCCAGCAGTTCCTGGGACGGTGGATATCAGCCCCAGCATTTT. Amino acid sequence: CASSSWDGGYQPQHF. The rearrangement uses TRBV6-2 or TRBV6-3 and TRBJ1-5, with D possibly being TRBD1 (5 bases). Germline assignment: CDR1 MNHEY and CDR2 SVGEGT. The CDR3 runs 15 residues. Trimming took 4 bases from V and 5 from J, leaving 15 bases between them.